The 16 T cell receptor beta chains presented below share a single source sample, sequenced in a study of cytomegalovirus exposure and HLA in healthy donors. The study ran its PCR with 60 Vbeta and 13 Jbeta primers. Sequenced by immunoSEQ multiplex PCR; TCRdb stores in-frame clones only, minus some. Of 150,000 or so clones detected, 80% to 90% appear once; the ten largest clones hold around a tenth. Sequenced material: PBMCs. Receptors originate from a young man in good health and CMV-seropositive.

The count of this clone is one. The rearrangement joins TRBV7-9 to TRBJ1-2, with 7 bases lining up with TRBD1. CDR1 is SEHNR, CDR2 FQNEAQ, per germline (reference sequence). V lost 4 bases, J lost 4 bases, and 3 bases stayed unmatched. This CDR3 spans 13 amino acids. CDR3 nucleotides: TGTGCCAGCAGCTCGACAGGGATCTATGGCTACACCTTC. It is translated as CASSSTGIYGYTF.

On this clone: Sequence at one end of the junction differs from germline and may be a read error. The chain employs TRBV7-9 and TRBJ1-2, with a weak D call TRBD1 (6 bases). This CDR3 spans 15 amino acids. Germline lookup yields CDR1 SEHNR and CDR2 FQNEAQ (reference sequence). The CDR3 DNA reads TGTGCCAGCAGCACAGGGACGACGGCCTACGCGCGGGCAACTTTC. Amino acid sequence: CASSTGTTAYARATF.

This clone was detected a few times. The gene calls are TRBV7-9 and TRBJ1-4; D perhaps matches TRBD1 (5 bases). The V end lost 6 bases, the J end lost 8 bases, and 16 bases lay between the germline ends. The CDR3 is 14 amino acids. Germline V gene lookup returns CDR1 SEHNR and CDR2 FQNEAQ (reference sequence). The CDR3 loop is CASRSGGSLEKLFF. CDR3 nucleotides: TGTGCCAGCAGGTCGGGGGGAAGCCTCGAAAAACTGTTTTTT.

The genes are TRBV7-2 and TRBJ1-5; D unresolved. CDR1 is SGHTA, CDR2 FQGNSA, per germline. The V gene lost 5 bases and the J gene lost 6 bases, with 14 bases spanning the gap. The CDR3 loop spans 14 amino acids. The CDR3 DNA is TGTGCCAGCAGCCTTGGTAGGGAGGGTCAGCCCCAGCATTTT. The encoded protein is CASSLGREGQPQHF. The entire variable domain, with the rest obtained from reference TRBV7-2 and TRBJ1-5, is as follows: GAGVSQSPSNKVTEKGKDVELRCDPISGHTALYWYRQSLGQGLEFLIYFQGNSAPDKSGLPSDRFSAERTGGSVSTLTIQRTQQEDSAVYLCASSLGREGQPQHFGDGTRLSIL.

The chain joins TRBV7-9 to TRBJ1-4; D is undetermined. There are 16 residues in the CDR3. Deletions cut 1 base from V and 3 bases from J, with 12 bases between. CDR1 and CDR2 from the germline V gene are SEHNR and FQNEAQ (reference sequence). The CDR3 loop is CASSLEQVLSNEKLFF. In DNA form, the CDR3 reads TGTGCCAGCAGCTTAGAGCAGGTGTTGTCTAATGAAAAACTGTTTTTT.

The chain couples TRBV5-1 to TRBJ2-7; 12 bases match TRBD2. This CDR3 spans 15 amino acids. V was clipped by 0 bases and J by 5 bases; unmatched bases: 3. CDR1 and CDR2 from the germline V gene are SGHRS and YFSETQ. CDR3 amino acids: CASSLEGLAGHEQYF. The CDR3 DNA reads as TGCGCCAGCAGCTTGGAGGGACTAGCGGGCCACGAGCAGTACTTC.

V is TRBV11-2 and J is TRBJ1-1; TRBD1 matches at 7 bases. The germline CDR1 and CDR2 sequences are SGHAT and FQNNGV. CDR3 length equals 14 residues. Trimming at V came to 2 bases and at J to 4 bases, leaving 4 bases not matched to a gene. CDR3 in amino acids: CASSLIQGSTEAFF. As DNA, the CDR3 is TGTGCCAGCAGCTTAATACAGGGGAGCACTGAAGCTTTCTTT.

The chain employs TRBV5-5 and TRBJ1-1, with 7 positions matching TRBD1. Trimming removed 2 bases from V and 1 base from J; junction bases left unmatched: 5. CDR1 is SGHKS, CDR2 YYEKEE, per germline (reference sequence). The CDR3 is 15 amino acids. CDR3 amino acids: CASSLNRQGNTEAFF. Here the CDR3 DNA reads TGTGCCAGCAGCTTAAATCGACAGGGGAACACTGAAGCTTTCTTT.

V gene TRBV29-1 combines with J gene TRBJ2-3; D is uncertain. The germline V and J ends were trimmed by 8 bases and 0 bases, with 9 bases remaining between them. CDR1 SQVTM and CDR2 ANQGSEA come from the germline V gene. CDR3 length equals 12 residues. In DNA form, the CDR3 reads TGCAGCCCATGGCGGAGCACAGATACGCAGTATTTT. Encoded protein: CSPWRSTDTQYF.

The rearrangement links TRBV13 to TRBJ2-7; 8 nucleotides line up with TRBD2. V was clipped by 8 bases and J by 7 bases; unmatched bases: 10. The CDR3 sequence is 13 residues long. The germline gives CDR1 PRHDT, CDR2 FYEKMQ (reference sequence). The CDR3 nucleotides read TGTGCCAGCTTGCGGGGGGATCTACGTGAGCAGTACTTC. Translation gives CASLRGDLREQYF.

V usage is TRBV5-1 and J usage is TRBJ2-5, with 8 bases that match TRBD2. This CDR3 contains 13 residues. CDR1 and CDR2 (germline): SGHRS, YFSETQ. V dropped 3 bases and J dropped 5; count of bases not matched to a gene: 3. CDR3: CASSSGGRETQYF. The CDR3 nucleotides are TGCGCCAGCAGCTCGGGGGGGCGGGAGACCCAGTACTTC. The whole variable domain, filled in from reference TRBV5-1 and TRBJ2-5, reads KAGVTQTPRYLIKTRGQQVTLSCSPISGHRSVSWYQQTPGQGLQFLFEYFSETQRNKGNFPGRFSGRQFSNSRSEMNVSTLELGDSALYLCASSSGGRETQYFGPGTRLLVL.

The rearrangement links TRBV6-1 to TRBJ2-3; 11 nucleotides agree with TRBD2. Germline V gene lookup returns CDR1 MNHNS and CDR2 SASEGT. This CDR3 region has 17 residues. V gave up 2 bases and J gave up 1 base; unmatched junction bases: 5. The CDR3 here is CASSEKVLAGGTDTQYF. The CDR3 bases are TGTGCCAGCAGTGAAAAAGTACTAGCGGGGGGCACAGATACGCAGTATTTT.

A note on this clone: One junction end disagrees with the germline gene, perhaps due to a read error. The J gene is TRBJ2-4, the V gene TRBV7-2; TRBD1 agrees at 9 bases. The length of the CDR3 is 14 residues. Germline CDR1 is SGHTA and CDR2 is FQGNSA. CDR3 nucleotides: TGTGCCAGCAGCCCTCCGGATTGGCCGGACAGGGGACACTTC. Its translation is CASSPPDWPDRGHF.

V is TRBV2 and J is TRBJ2-1, with D maybe TRBD2 (6 bases). CDR1 SNHLY and CDR2 FYNNEI come from the germline V gene. This CDR3 spans 14 amino acids. V lost 3 bases, J lost 6 bases, and 12 bases lay in between. The CDR3 loop is CASSDVSSVNEQFF. Written as DNA, the CDR3 is TGTGCCAGCAGTGACGTTTCTAGCGTCAATGAGCAGTTCTTC.

This clone has a single count. The chain recombines TRBV5-6 with TRBJ1-1; no definite D call. The V gene's germline CDR1 is SGHDT and CDR2 YYEEEE. The CDR3 spans 13 residues. The germline V and J ends were trimmed by 5 bases and 11 bases, with 19 bases remaining between them. The CDR3 region has the DNA TGTGCCAGCAGTCTAGACCCCGTCTACATCGCTTTCTTT. Translated, it gives CASSLDPVYIAFF.

The rearrangement links TRBV5-1 to TRBJ2-2, with 9 bases identical to TRBD2. The CDR3 runs to 17 residues. Germline CDR1 SGHRS, CDR2 YFSETQ. Trimming at V came to 4 bases and at J to 4 bases, leaving 11 bases not matched to a gene. CDR3: CASSPRPPRGGTGELFF. The CDR3 DNA reads as TGCGCCAGCAGCCCTAGACCCCCGCGGGGGGGCACCGGGGAGCTGTTTTTT.